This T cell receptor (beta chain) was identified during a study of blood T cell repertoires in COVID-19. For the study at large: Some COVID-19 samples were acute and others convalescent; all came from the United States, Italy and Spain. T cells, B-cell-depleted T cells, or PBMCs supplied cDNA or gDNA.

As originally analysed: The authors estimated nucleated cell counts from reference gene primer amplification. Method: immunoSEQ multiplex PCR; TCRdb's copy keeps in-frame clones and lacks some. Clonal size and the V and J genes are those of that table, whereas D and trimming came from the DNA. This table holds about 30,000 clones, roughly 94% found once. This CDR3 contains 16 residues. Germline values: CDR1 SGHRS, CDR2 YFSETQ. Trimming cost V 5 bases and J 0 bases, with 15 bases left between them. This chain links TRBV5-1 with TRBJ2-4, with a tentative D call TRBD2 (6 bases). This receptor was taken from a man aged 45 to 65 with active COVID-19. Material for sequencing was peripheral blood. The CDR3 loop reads CASSGGGAGAKNIQYF. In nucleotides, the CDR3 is TGCGCCAGCAGTGGAGGAGGGGCTGGAGCCAAAAACATTCAGTACTTC.